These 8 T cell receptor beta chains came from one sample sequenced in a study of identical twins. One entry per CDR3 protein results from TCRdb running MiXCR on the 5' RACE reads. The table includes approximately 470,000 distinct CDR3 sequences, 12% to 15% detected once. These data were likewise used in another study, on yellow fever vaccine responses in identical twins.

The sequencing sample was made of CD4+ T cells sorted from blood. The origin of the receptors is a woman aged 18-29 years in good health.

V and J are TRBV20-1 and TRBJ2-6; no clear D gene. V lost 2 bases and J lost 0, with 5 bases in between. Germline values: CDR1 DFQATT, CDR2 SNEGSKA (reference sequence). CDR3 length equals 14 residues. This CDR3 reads CSARHNSGANVLTF. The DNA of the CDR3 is TGCAGTGCTAGACACAACTCTGGGGCCAACGTCCTGACTTTC.

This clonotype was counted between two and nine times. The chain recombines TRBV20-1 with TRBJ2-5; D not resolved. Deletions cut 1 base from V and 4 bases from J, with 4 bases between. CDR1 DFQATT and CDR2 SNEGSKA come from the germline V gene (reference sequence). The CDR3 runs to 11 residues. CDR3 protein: CSARGSETQYF. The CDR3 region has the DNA TGCAGTGCTAGAGGGTCAGAGACCCAGTACTTC.

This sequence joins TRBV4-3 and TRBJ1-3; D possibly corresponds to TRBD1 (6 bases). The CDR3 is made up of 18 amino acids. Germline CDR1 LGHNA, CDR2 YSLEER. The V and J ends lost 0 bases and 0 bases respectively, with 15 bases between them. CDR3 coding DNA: TGCGCCAGCAGCCAAGATGGGACACTTGCCTCCTCTGGAAACACCATATATTTT. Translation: CASSQDGTLASSGNTIYF.

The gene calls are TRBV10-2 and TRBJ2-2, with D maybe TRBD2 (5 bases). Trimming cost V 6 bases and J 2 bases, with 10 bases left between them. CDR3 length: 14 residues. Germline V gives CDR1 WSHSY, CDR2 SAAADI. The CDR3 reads CASRPAANTGELFF. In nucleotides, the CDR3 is TGCGCCAGCAGGCCAGCGGCCAACACCGGGGAGCTGTTTTTT.

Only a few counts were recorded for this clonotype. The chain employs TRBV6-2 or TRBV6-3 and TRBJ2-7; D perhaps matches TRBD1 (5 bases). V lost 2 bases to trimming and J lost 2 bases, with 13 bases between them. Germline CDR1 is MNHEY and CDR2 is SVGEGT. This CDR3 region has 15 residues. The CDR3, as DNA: TGTGCCAGCAGTTACCCGACAGTTCAGACCTACGAGCAGTACTTC. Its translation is CASSYPTVQTYEQYF.

The DNA for the CDR3 is TGTGCCAGCAGCTCCACAGTGTCCAATGAGCAGTTCTTC. Its translation is CASSSTVSNEQFF. This chain joins TRBV7-2 and TRBJ2-1; D unresolved. The V gene's germline CDR1 is SGHTA and CDR2 FQGNSA. The CDR3 has 13 residues. Deletions cut 4 bases from V and 6 bases from J, with 10 bases between.

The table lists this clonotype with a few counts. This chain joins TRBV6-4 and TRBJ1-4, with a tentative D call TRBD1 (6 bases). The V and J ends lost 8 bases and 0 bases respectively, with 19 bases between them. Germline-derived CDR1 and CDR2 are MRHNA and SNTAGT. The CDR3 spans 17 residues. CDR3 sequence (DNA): TGTGCCAGCTTCGTCTTGAGACAGGACCCAACTAATGAAAAACTGTTTTTT. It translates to CASFVLRQDPTNEKLFF.

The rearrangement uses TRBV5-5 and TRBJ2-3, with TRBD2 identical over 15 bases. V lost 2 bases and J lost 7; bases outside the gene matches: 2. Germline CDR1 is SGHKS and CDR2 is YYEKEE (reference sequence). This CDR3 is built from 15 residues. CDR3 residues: CASSLGTSGRNTQYF. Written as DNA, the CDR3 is TGTGCCAGCAGCTTAGGGACTAGCGGGAGGAATACGCAGTATTTT.